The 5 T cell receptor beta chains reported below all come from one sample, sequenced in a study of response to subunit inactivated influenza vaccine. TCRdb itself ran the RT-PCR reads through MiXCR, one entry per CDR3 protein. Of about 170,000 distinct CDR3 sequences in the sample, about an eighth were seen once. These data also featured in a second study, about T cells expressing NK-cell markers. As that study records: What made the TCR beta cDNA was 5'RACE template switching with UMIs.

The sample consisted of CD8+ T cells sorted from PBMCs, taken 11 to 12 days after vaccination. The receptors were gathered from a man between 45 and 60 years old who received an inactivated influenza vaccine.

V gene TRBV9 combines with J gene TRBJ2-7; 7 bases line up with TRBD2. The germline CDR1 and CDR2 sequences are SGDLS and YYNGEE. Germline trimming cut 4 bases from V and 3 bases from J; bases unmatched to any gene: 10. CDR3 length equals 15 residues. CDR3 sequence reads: CASSPEAGSGYEQYF. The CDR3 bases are TGTGCCAGCAGCCCAGAAGCGGGGTCGGGCTACGAGCAGTACTTC.

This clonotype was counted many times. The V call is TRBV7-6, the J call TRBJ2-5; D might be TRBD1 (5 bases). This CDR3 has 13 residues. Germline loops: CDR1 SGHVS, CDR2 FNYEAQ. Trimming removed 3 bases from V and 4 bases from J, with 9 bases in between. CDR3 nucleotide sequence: TGTGCCAGCAGCTTGGAAGGGGTAGAGACCCAGTACTTC. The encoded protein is CASSLEGVETQYF.

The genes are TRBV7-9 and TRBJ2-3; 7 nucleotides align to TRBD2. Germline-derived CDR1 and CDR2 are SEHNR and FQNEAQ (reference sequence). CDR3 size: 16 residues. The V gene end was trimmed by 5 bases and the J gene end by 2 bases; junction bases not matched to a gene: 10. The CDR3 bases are TGTGCCAGCAGCCCCGGGTTAGCGGGCCTCACAGATACGCAGTATTTT. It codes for CASSPGLAGLTDTQYF.

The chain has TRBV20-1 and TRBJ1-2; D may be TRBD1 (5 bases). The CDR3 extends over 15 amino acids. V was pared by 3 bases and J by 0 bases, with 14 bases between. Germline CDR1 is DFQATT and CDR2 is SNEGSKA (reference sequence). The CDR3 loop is CSARAPGEANYGYTF. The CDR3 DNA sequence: TGCAGTGCTAGGGCCCCGGGGGAGGCTAACTATGGCTACACCTTC.

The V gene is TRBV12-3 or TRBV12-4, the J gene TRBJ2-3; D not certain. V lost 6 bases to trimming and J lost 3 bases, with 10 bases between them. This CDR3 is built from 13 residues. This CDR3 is CASSPVGTDTQYF. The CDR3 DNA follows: TGTGCCAGCAGCCCGGTTGGTACAGATACGCAGTATTTT.